Listed here are 27 T cell receptor beta chains from one sample, sequenced in a study of shared clonotypes between healthy human individuals. Data came from immunoSEQ multiplex PCR; TCRdb stores just in-frame clones and leaves some out. The repertoire holds almost 700,000 clones, with roughly 94% as singletons. CD45RO negativity and positive selection for CCR7 defined naive CD8 cells, a population that excluded terminally differentiated effector memory CD45RA+ cells. The sample was naive CD8+ T cells sorted from blood. The receptor source for this set is a man aged 25 to 40 in good health.

The V gene is TRBV28, the J gene TRBJ2-1, with D unresolved. The germline gives CDR1 MDHEN, CDR2 SYDVKM. The CDR3 extends over 15 amino acids. V was shortened by 3 bases and J by 5 bases, with 14 bases between the two germline ends. The CDR3 sequence: CASSFPPPHNNEQFF. The DNA of the CDR3 is TGTGCCAGCAGTTTCCCGCCACCCCACAACAATGAGCAGTTCTTC.

This chain connects TRBV5-1 to TRBJ1-1, with TRBD1 identical over 10 bases. Unmatched junction bases numbered 3, after V lost 3 bases and J lost 1 base. Germline V CDR1 and CDR2: SGHRS, YFSETQ. The length of the CDR3 is 15 residues. The CDR3 sequence is CASSWGQGKNTEAFF. As DNA, the CDR3 is TGCGCCAGCAGCTGGGGACAGGGGAAGAACACTGAAGCTTTCTTT.

The chain joins TRBV27 to TRBJ2-7, with D unclear. Per germline, CDR1 MNHEY and CDR2 SMNVEV (reference sequence). This CDR3 contains 13 residues. Trimming cost V 3 bases and J 4 bases, with 10 bases left between them. The CDR3 DNA follows: TGTGCCAGCAGTTTCCAAGTCGAGTACGAGCAGTACTTC. Encoded protein: CASSFQVEYEQYF.

The chain combines TRBV30 with TRBJ2-1, with TRBD2 as a possible D gene (6 bases). Trimming took 5 bases from V and 0 from J, leaving 14 bases between them. Germline V gives CDR1 GTSNPN, CDR2 SVGIG (reference sequence). CDR3 length equals 15 residues. CDR3 coding DNA: TGTGCCTGGGTTCATAGCGGCAGCTCCTACAATGAGCAGTTCTTC. As protein: CAWVHSGSSYNEQFF. The entire variable domain, with the rest obtained from reference TRBV30 and TRBJ2-1, is as follows: SQTIHQWPATLVQPVGSPLSLECTVEGTSNPNLYWYRQAAGRGLQLLFYSVGIGQISSEVPQNLSASRPQDRQFILSSKKLLLSDSGFYLCAWVHSGSSYNEQFFGPGTRLTVL.

The J gene is TRBJ2-1, the V gene TRBV7-9, with D maybe TRBD2 (6 bases). Germline V lookup: CDR1 SEHNR, CDR2 FQNEAQ (reference sequence). This CDR3 is 14 amino acids long. Trimming took off 6 bases at V and 7 bases at J, with 16 bases between the two ends. CDR3 amino acids: CASSLLYGGNEQFF. The CDR3 DNA reads as TGTGCCAGCAGTCTCCTCTACGGGGGAAATGAGCAGTTCTTC.

The chain couples TRBV5-8 to TRBJ1-5; D may be TRBD1 (5 bases). V gave up 2 bases and J gave up 4 bases, with 25 bases separating them. The germline V gene encodes CDR1 SGHTS and CDR2 YDEGEE. The CDR3 is 19 amino acids. In nucleotides, the CDR3 is TGTGCCAGCAGCTTTCGCGGAGGGGCAACTCTTCTTAGGAATCAGCCCCAGCATTTT. It encodes CASSFRGGATLLRNQPQHF.

The J gene is TRBJ1-1, the V gene TRBV28; 8 bases match TRBD1. The germline V gene encodes CDR1 MDHEN and CDR2 SYDVKM. This CDR3 comprises 16 residues. J lost 3 bases, V lost 5 bases, and 11 bases had no gene match. As DNA, the CDR3 is TGTGCCAGCAGTCCAGAGAACAGGGGGTTCCACACTGAAGCTTTCTTT. Its protein product is CASSPENRGFHTEAFF. The variable domain in full, with the rest retrieved from reference TRBV28 and TRBJ1-1, is DVKVTQSSRYLVKRTGEKVFLECVQDMDHENMFWYRQDPGLGLRLIYFSYDVKMKEKGDIPEGYSVSREKKERFSLILESASTNQTSMYLCASSPENRGFHTEAFFGQGTRLTVV.

This clone appeared a few times. V gene TRBV19 combines with J gene TRBJ1-5; tentative D call: TRBD1 (6 bases). The CDR3 sequence is 14 residues long. The germline V gene encodes CDR1 LNHDA and CDR2 SQIVND (reference sequence). V lost 5 bases to trimming and J lost 2 bases, with 10 bases between them. Here the CDR3 reads CASSRDIGNQPQHF. In DNA, the CDR3 is TGTGCCAGTAGTCGGGACATAGGCAATCAGCCCCAGCATTTT.

The CDR3 DNA is TGTGCCAGCAGCCCCCCAACTAGCGGGGGATCCTACGAGCAGTACTTC. Amino acid sequence: CASSPPTSGGSYEQYF. The chain links TRBV7-9 to TRBJ2-7; 11 bases fit TRBD2. Trimming cost V 5 bases and J 1 base; bases outside gene matches: 7. CDR1 is SEHNR and CDR2 is FQNEAQ in the germline V gene (reference sequence). The CDR3 spans 16 residues.

The chain joins TRBV15 to TRBJ1-1, with 8 bases matching TRBD1. Per the germline V gene, CDR1 is LNHNV and CDR2 is YYDKDF (reference sequence). Trimming cost V 0 bases and J 5 bases; bases outside gene matches: 5. The CDR3 totals 15 residues. CDR3 protein: CATSRDRGHVTEAFF. In DNA, the CDR3 is TGTGCCACCAGCAGAGACAGGGGGCATGTGACTGAAGCTTTCTTT.

Points on this clone: At one of its ends the junction is not consistent with the germline gene, which may arise from a read error. This chain joins TRBV2 and TRBJ2-1; D gene uncertain. CDR3 length: 8 amino acids. Germline V gives CDR1 SNHLY, CDR2 FYNNEI. This CDR3 is CASSPGIF. CDR3 DNA: TGTGCCAGCAGTCCGGGTATCTTC.

V gene TRBV6-4 combines with J gene TRBJ1-2; tentative D call: TRBD1 (6 bases). The germline V gene encodes CDR1 MRHNA and CDR2 SNTAGT. The V and J ends lost 2 bases and 8 bases respectively, with 9 bases between them. This CDR3 has 12 amino acids. For the CDR3, the DNA is TGTGCCAGCAGTGACCAGGGGTGGGGCTACACCTTC. Its translation: CASSDQGWGYTF.

Written as DNA, the CDR3 is TGTGCCAGCAGTCGCGAACAGGGGGCACCCAGTCAGCCCCAGCATTTT. Encoded protein: CASSREQGAPSQPQHF. The J gene is TRBJ1-5, the V gene TRBV28; 9 nucleotides agree with TRBD1. The CDR3 spans 16 residues. CDR1 and CDR2 from the germline V gene are MDHEN and SYDVKM. J lost 6 bases, V lost 5 bases, and 11 bases had no gene match.

The genes are TRBV6-6 and TRBJ2-1, with TRBD2 matching 9 bases. Trimming cost V 4 bases and J 6 bases; bases outside gene matches: 7. In germline, CDR1 is MNHNY, CDR2 SVGAGI (reference sequence). This CDR3 region has 15 residues. The CDR3 DNA sequence: TGTGCCAGCAGTTTCCCGACTAGCGGACCCAATGAGCAGTTCTTC. This sequence encodes CASSFPTSGPNEQFF.

Only one count was recorded for this clone. The V gene is TRBV9, the J gene TRBJ2-5; TRBD1 is a possible D gene (6 bases). The V end lost 0 bases, the J end lost 5 bases, and 14 bases lay between the germline ends. CDR1 is SGDLS, CDR2 YYNGEE, per germline. The CDR3 consists of 15 residues. The CDR3 sequence is CASSVGDWGLETQYF. DNA for the CDR3: TGTGCCAGCAGCGTAGGTGACTGGGGGCTTGAGACCCAGTACTTC.

The chain is built from TRBV19 and TRBJ2-1; D is uncertain. Trimming stripped 5 bases from V and 4 bases from J, with 9 bases between. The CDR3 extends over 13 amino acids. Germline CDR1 and CDR2: LNHDA and SQIVND (reference sequence). The CDR3 DNA is TGTGCCAGTAGTCACTACCTTTACAATGAGCAGTTCTTC. Translating gives CASSHYLYNEQFF.

The rearrangement links TRBV5-4 to TRBJ2-3; the match to TRBD2 covers 8 bases. V trimming: 3 bases; J trimming: 1 base; junction bases outside the gene matches: 13. Germline V lookup: CDR1 SGHNT, CDR2 YYREEE (reference sequence). The CDR3 totals 18 residues. The CDR3 DNA reads TGTGCCAGCAGCTCGGAAGGCGGGGGGTTTTTCGGCACAGATACGCAGTATTTT. It translates to CASSSEGGGFFGTDTQYF.

This clone was seen just once. Here the CDR3 DNA reads TGCGCCAGCACTGGAACCAGGGAGAACACTGAAGCTTTCTTT. Amino acid sequence: CASTGTRENTEAFF. The chain has TRBV10-2 and TRBJ1-1, with D possibly matching TRBD1 (5 bases). From germline, CDR1 is WSHSY and CDR2 SAAADI. Trimming removed 7 bases at V and 1 base at J, with 13 bases between. There are 14 residues in the CDR3.

This clone has a handful of counts. The chain employs TRBV18 and TRBJ2-7; the D call may be TRBD1 or TRBD2 (6 bases each). V lost 6 bases and J 0 bases, leaving 9 bases between the germline ends. The V gene's germline CDR1 is KGHSH and CDR2 LQKENI. The CDR3 totals 13 residues. The CDR3 reads CASSRDTSYEQYF. Written as DNA, the CDR3 is TGTGCCAGCTCGCGGGACACCTCCTACGAGCAGTACTTC.

J is TRBJ2-5 and V is TRBV4-1, with 9 positions matching TRBD2. Unmatched junction bases numbered 4, after V lost 1 base and J lost 7 bases. The germline V gene has CDR1 MGHRA and CDR2 YSYEKL. This CDR3 contains 14 residues. CDR3 DNA sequence: TGCGCCAGCAGCCAAGTCGGCGGGAGGGGGACCCAGTACTTC. Translation gives CASSQVGGRGTQYF.

The rearrangement uses TRBV28 and TRBJ2-5, with 8 bases identical to TRBD1. V lost 4 bases to trimming and J lost 4 bases; unmatched junction nucleotides: 11. Germline values: CDR1 MDHEN, CDR2 SYDVKM. This CDR3 spans 16 amino acids. The CDR3 nucleotides read TGTGCCAGCAGTTCCAACCGACAGGGGAAGAGAGAGACCCAGTACTTC. Translated, it gives CASSSNRQGKRETQYF. Using reference TRBV28 and TRBJ2-5 for the parts outside the CDR3, the full variable domain is DVKVTQSSRYLVKRTGEKVFLECVQDMDHENMFWYRQDPGLGLRLIYFSYDVKMKEKGDIPEGYSVSREKKERFSLILESASTNQTSMYLCASSSNRQGKRETQYFGPGTRLLVL.

This clone was detected once. The gene calls are TRBV25-1 and TRBJ2-3; no reliable D call. The length of the CDR3 is 14 residues. Trimming shortened V by 5 bases and J by 2 bases, and 11 bases separated the two germline ends. Germline V lookup: CDR1 MGHDK, CDR2 SYGVNS. CDR3 region: CASSRPFATDTQYF. The CDR3 nucleotides read TGTGCCAGCAGTCGCCCGTTTGCCACAGATACGCAGTATTTT.

The chain combines TRBV7-9 with TRBJ1-5; D remains ambiguous. The germline gives CDR1 SEHNR, CDR2 FQNEAQ (reference sequence). The V end lost 6 bases, the J end lost 7 bases, and 13 bases lay between the germline ends. The CDR3 runs to 13 residues. In nucleotides, the CDR3 is TGTGCCAGCAGTCCCCCCCGTGGACAGCCCCAGCATTTT. Encoded protein: CASSPPRGQPQHF.

The chain is built from TRBV11-2 and TRBJ2-7, with D perhaps TRBD1 (6 bases). Germline CDR1 SGHAT, CDR2 FQNNGV. The ends were cut back, 7 bases at V and 3 bases at J, with 7 bases in the middle. CDR3 length: 11 amino acids. The CDR3 loop reads CASTGVYEQYF. The CDR3 coding sequence is TGTGCCAGCACAGGGGTCTACGAGCAGTACTTC.

The V gene is TRBV4-1, the J gene TRBJ1-4; a possible D gene is TRBD1 (6 bases). In germline, CDR1 is MGHRA, CDR2 YSYEKL. Between the trimmed V and J ends, which lost 4 bases and 4 bases, there was a span of 19 bases. The CDR3 extends over 17 amino acids. CDR3 DNA: TGCGCCAGCAGCCTAAAGACCAGGGGTCGAATTAATGAAAAACTGTTTTTT. Its translation: CASSLKTRGRINEKLFF.

This clone has at least ten counts. This CDR3 reads CASSSTGGWTGELFF. The CDR3 nucleotides are TGTGCCAGCAGCTCTACAGGAGGGTGGACCGGGGAGCTGTTTTTT. The chain carries TRBV7-8 and TRBJ2-2, with TRBD2 as a possible D gene (6 bases). This CDR3 region has 15 residues. Trimming pared 4 bases from V and 5 bases from J, leaving 14 bases between. Per the germline V gene, CDR1 is SGHVS and CDR2 is FQNEAQ.

DNA for the CDR3: TGTGCCACTTCGGAGGAGAAGGTTTTCTTGACGAGAAACACTGAAGCTTTCTTT. It translates to CATSEEKVFLTRNTEAFF. This chain links TRBV19 with TRBJ1-1; no definite D call. V was pared by 10 bases and J by 2 bases, with 29 bases between. CDR1 is LNHDA and CDR2 is SQIVND in the germline V gene (reference sequence). CDR3 length: 18 residues.